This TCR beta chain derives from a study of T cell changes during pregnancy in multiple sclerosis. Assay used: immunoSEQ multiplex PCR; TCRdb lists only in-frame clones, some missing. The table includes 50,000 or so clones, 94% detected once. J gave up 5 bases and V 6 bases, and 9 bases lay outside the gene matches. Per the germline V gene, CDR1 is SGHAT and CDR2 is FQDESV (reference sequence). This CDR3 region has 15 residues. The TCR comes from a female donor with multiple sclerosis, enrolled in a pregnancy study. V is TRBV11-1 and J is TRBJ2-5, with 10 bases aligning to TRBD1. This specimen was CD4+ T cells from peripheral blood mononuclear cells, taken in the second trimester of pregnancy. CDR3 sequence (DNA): TGTGCCAGCAGGCAGACAGGGGGCCCGCGGGAGACCCAGTACTTC. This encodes CASRQTGGPRETQYF.